The rows below give T cell receptor beta chains drawn from one sample of a study of CD4+ T cells in melanoma. Clones were read by immunoSEQ multiplex PCR, and TCRdb kept only the in-frame ones, dropping some. The sample yields approximately 20,000 clones, roughly 78% seen once. The origin of the receptors is a human donor with melanoma. Each CDR3 is given without its conserved first and last residue. The order of the fields is V gene, J gene, CDR3 protein.

TRBV11-2	TRBJ2-1	ASSLEGSTYNEQF
TRBV10-2	TRBJ2-5	ASRRDLKETQY
TRBV5-6	TRBJ1-6	ASSLGPLIRSPLH
TRBV7-8	TRBJ1-1	ASSLAGITEAF
TRBV9	TRBJ1-1	ASSLQGPPNTEAF
TRBV5-8	TRBJ1-6	ASSRDRLYSPLH
TRBV5-4	TRBJ1-2	ASSPRRTDRYGYT
TRBV15	TRBJ1-1	ATSVNPRGRAATEAF
TRBV21-1	TRBJ1-4	ASIDLSINEKLF
TRBV12-5	TRBJ1-3	ASGPFGLGNTIY
TRBV10-3	TRBJ1-2	AIRYMTGYGYT
TRBV4-1	TRBJ1-4	ASSLGRGTNEKLF
TRBV15	TRBJ1-1	ATSRGGGQRFEAF
TRBV18	TRBJ2-5	ASSDRRGAVKTQY
TRBV5-1	TRBJ2-2	ASSLGLGDTGELF
TRBV6-1	TRBJ1-5	ASSADRATYSNQPQH
TRBV11-2	TRBJ2-7	ASSLVQGRAYEQY
TRBV18	TRBJ1-1	ASSQQGSDTEAF
TRBV7-6	TRBJ2-7	ASSVGTSSYEQY
TRBV27	TRBJ1-5	ASSLSGGLSNQPQH
TRBV11-1	TRBJ1-2	ASSFTGLHGYT
TRBV11-2	TRBJ2-1	ASSHIGGGSYNEQF
TRBV7-3	TRBJ2-3	ASSGGNTQY
TRBV11-2	TRBJ2-3	ASSPRGNGDSTDTQY
TRBV7-2	TRBJ2-7	ASSLKGVTEQY
TRBV2	TRBJ1-1	ASRLDSGTEAF
TRBV6-1	TRBJ2-7	ASRRTGPSYEQY